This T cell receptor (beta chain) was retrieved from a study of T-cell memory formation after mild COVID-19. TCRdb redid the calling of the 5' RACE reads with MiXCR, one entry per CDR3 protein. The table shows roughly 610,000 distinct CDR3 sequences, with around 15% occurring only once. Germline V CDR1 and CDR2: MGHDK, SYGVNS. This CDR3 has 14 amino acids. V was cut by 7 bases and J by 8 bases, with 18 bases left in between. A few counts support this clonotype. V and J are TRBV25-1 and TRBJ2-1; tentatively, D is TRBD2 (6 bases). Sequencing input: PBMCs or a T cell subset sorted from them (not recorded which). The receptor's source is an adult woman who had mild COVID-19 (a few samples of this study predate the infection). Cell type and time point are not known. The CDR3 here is CASIAGSSRDEQFF. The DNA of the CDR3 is TGTGCCAGCATTGCCGGGAGTTCTAGGGATGAGCAGTTCTTC. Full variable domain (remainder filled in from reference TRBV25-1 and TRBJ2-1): EADIYQTPRYLVIGTGKKITLECSQTMGHDKMYWYQQDPGMELHLIHYSYGVNSTEKGDLSSESTVSRIRTEHFPLTLESARPSHTSQYLCASIAGSSRDEQFFGPGTRLTVL.